This is a list of T cell receptor beta chains from one sample in a study of blood T cell repertoires in COVID-19. Assay: immunoSEQ multiplex PCR; the TCRdb copy retains only in-frame clones and omits some. The data show under 150,000 clones, less than 90% seen once. Sequencing used PBMCs or T cells enriched from blood (not recorded which). Source of these receptors: a man aged 25 to 40 who had recovered from COVID-19. The CDR3 runs from the conserved cysteine through the conserved F or W. The order of the fields is CDR3 DNA, CDR3 protein, clone size, J gene, D gene, V gene. A D gene is named only where the DNA matches it firmly. Rows give clone size only sometimes, using once, few, many, or a class for an expanded clone.

CDR3nt: TGTGCCAGCAGCTTCTCCGGGGGTGATCAGCCCCAGCATTTT; CDR3aa: CASSFSGGDQPQHF; abundance: NA; j_gene: TRBJ1-5; d_gene: NA; v_gene: TRBV7-9
CDR3nt: TGTGCCAGCAGTTACAACGCAGATACGCAGTATTTT; CDR3aa: CASSYNADTQYF; abundance: NA; j_gene: TRBJ2-3; d_gene: NA; v_gene: TRBV27
CDR3nt: TGTGCCAGCAGCCCGGGACTAGCCCTTCGCACAGATACGCAGTATTTT; CDR3aa: CASSPGLALRTDTQYF; abundance: NA; j_gene: TRBJ2-3; d_gene: TRBD2; v_gene: TRBV4-2
CDR3nt: TGTGCCAGCATCGCGACAGGGACGAACACTGAAGCTTTCTTT; CDR3aa: CASIATGTNTEAFF; abundance: few; j_gene: TRBJ1-1; d_gene: TRBD1; v_gene: TRBV6-5
CDR3nt: TGTGCCAGCAGCGTATTTGGGACTAGCGTCCCCCTTTCTACAGATACGCAGTATTTT; CDR3aa: CASSVFGTSVPLSTDTQYF; abundance: NA; j_gene: TRBJ2-3; d_gene: TRBD2; v_gene: TRBV9
CDR3nt: TGTGCCAGCAGTGGTAGGACTAGCGGGGGGAGGATACAAGAGACCCAGTACTTC; CDR3aa: CASSGRTSGGRIQETQYF; abundance: NA; j_gene: TRBJ2-5; d_gene: TRBD2; v_gene: TRBV27
CDR3nt: TGTGCCACCAGTGATGGGACAGGGGGACAAGAGACCCAGTACTTC; CDR3aa: CATSDGTGGQETQYF; abundance: NA; j_gene: TRBJ2-5; d_gene: TRBD1; v_gene: TRBV24-1
CDR3nt: TGCGCCAGCAGCTCTCACGGGAACTATGGCTACACCTTC; CDR3aa: CASSSHGNYGYTF; abundance: NA; j_gene: TRBJ1-2; d_gene: NA; v_gene: TRBV5-1
CDR3nt: TGCAGCGCCTTGAACGGGGGGTACGGTAGCACTGAAGCTTTCTTT; CDR3aa: CSALNGGYGSTEAFF; abundance: NA; j_gene: TRBJ1-1; d_gene: NA; v_gene: TRBV29-1
CDR3nt: TGTGCCTGGGGGCAGGGCGAAGTCTCAATTCGAGGCTACACCTTC; CDR3aa: CAWGQGEVSIRGYTF; abundance: NA; j_gene: TRBJ1-2; d_gene: NA; v_gene: TRBV30
CDR3nt: TGTGCCAGCAGTTCGACAGGGGTTGAAGCTTTCTTT; CDR3aa: CASSSTGVEAFF; abundance: NA; j_gene: TRBJ1-1; d_gene: TRBD1; v_gene: TRBV12-3/TRBV12-4
CDR3nt: TGTGCCATCAGGGACTGGCCCCAAGAGACCCAGTACTTC; CDR3aa: CAIRDWPQETQYF; abundance: NA; j_gene: TRBJ2-5; d_gene: NA; v_gene: TRBV10-3
CDR3nt: TGTGCCAGTTCTGGGACAGGGGGCCTCGGGTTCACAGATACGCAGTATTTT; CDR3aa: CASSGTGGLGFTDTQYF; abundance: NA; j_gene: TRBJ2-3; d_gene: TRBD1; v_gene: TRBV9
CDR3nt: TGTGCCAGCAGCCAGCCGGAGGTGGGAAATGAAAAACTGTTTTTT; CDR3aa: CASSQPEVGNEKLFF; abundance: NA; j_gene: TRBJ1-4; d_gene: NA; v_gene: TRBV3-1/TRBV3-2
CDR3nt: TGTGCCAGCAGCCAAGATGCCAGGGGAAGTGAAGCTTTCTTT; CDR3aa: CASSQDARGSEAFF; abundance: NA; j_gene: TRBJ1-1; d_gene: NA; v_gene: TRBV3-1/TRBV3-2
CDR3nt: TGTGCCAGCAGCTTATCCGGAGATTCGAACACCGGGGAGCTGTTTTTT; CDR3aa: CASSLSGDSNTGELFF; abundance: NA; j_gene: TRBJ2-2; d_gene: NA; v_gene: TRBV7-3
CDR3nt: TGTGCCAGCAGCATTTTTGCACCGGGGAAGCCCTCTGGAAACACCATATATTTT; CDR3aa: CASSIFAPGKPSGNTIYF; abundance: NA; j_gene: TRBJ1-3; d_gene: NA; v_gene: TRBV5-4
CDR3nt: TGTGCCATCAGCACAACAGGGGAGGCCTACAATGAGCAGTTCTTC; CDR3aa: CAISTTGEAYNEQFF; abundance: NA; j_gene: TRBJ2-1; d_gene: NA; v_gene: TRBV10-3
CDR3nt: TGTGGGACAGGGGCATGGGAGACCCAGTACTTC; CDR3aa: CGTGAWETQYF; abundance: once; j_gene: TRBJ2-5; d_gene: TRBD1; v_gene: TRBV6-5
CDR3nt: TGTGCCAGCACCATAAGCGGGAGCACCGGGGAGCTGTTTTTT; CDR3aa: CASTISGSTGELFF; abundance: few; j_gene: TRBJ2-2; d_gene: TRBD2; v_gene: TRBV6-5
CDR3nt: TGTGCCAGTAGTATCGGGACTCAAGAGACCCAGTACTTC; CDR3aa: CASSIGTQETQYF; abundance: NA; j_gene: TRBJ2-5; d_gene: NA; v_gene: TRBV19
CDR3nt: TGTGCCAGCTCTCCGCTAGCGGGGGCCCTTTTTGGCACAGATACGCAGTATTTT; CDR3aa: CASSPLAGALFGTDTQYF; abundance: once; j_gene: TRBJ2-3; d_gene: TRBD2; v_gene: TRBV18
CDR3nt: TGTGCCAGCTCACCCCCAGCGGTCTACAATGAGCAGTTCTTC; CDR3aa: CASSPPAVYNEQFF; abundance: NA; j_gene: TRBJ2-1; d_gene: NA; v_gene: TRBV18
CDR3nt: TGTGCCAGCAGGGTCGAGGCCGTGGTTTCACCCCTCCACTTT; CDR3aa: CASRVEAVVSPLHF; abundance: few; j_gene: TRBJ1-6; d_gene: NA; v_gene: TRBV2
CDR3nt: TGTGCCAGCAGTTTAACAGGGGGAGAGGGCTACACCTTC; CDR3aa: CASSLTGGEGYTF; abundance: NA; j_gene: TRBJ1-2; d_gene: TRBD1; v_gene: TRBV27
CDR3nt: TGCAGCGTTGAATATGGGGACAAGTTATATGGCTACACCTTC; CDR3aa: CSVEYGDKLYGYTF; abundance: NA; j_gene: TRBJ1-2; d_gene: NA; v_gene: TRBV29-1
CDR3nt: TGTGCCAGCAGCTTAGGGGCTCCCACCGGGGAGCTGTTTTTT; CDR3aa: CASSLGAPTGELFF; abundance: NA; j_gene: TRBJ2-2; d_gene: NA; v_gene: TRBV11-2
CDR3nt: TGTGCCAGCAGCTTAAGGACTAGCGGTAACAATGAGCAGTTCTTC; CDR3aa: CASSLRTSGNNEQFF; abundance: NA; j_gene: TRBJ2-1; d_gene: TRBD2; v_gene: TRBV7-3
CDR3nt: TGTGCCAGCAGCCTCGCAGACGGGACAGTGAATGGCTACACCTTC; CDR3aa: CASSLADGTVNGYTF; abundance: NA; j_gene: TRBJ1-2; d_gene: TRBD1; v_gene: TRBV28
CDR3nt: TGCGCCAGCAGCCGAGGCCCTAGCGATACCTACGAGCAGTACTTC; CDR3aa: CASSRGPSDTYEQYF; abundance: NA; j_gene: TRBJ2-7; d_gene: NA; v_gene: TRBV4-1
CDR3nt: TGTGCCAGCAGCGCCCCTAAAGAGACCCAGTACTTC; CDR3aa: CASSAPKETQYF; abundance: NA; j_gene: TRBJ2-5; d_gene: NA; v_gene: TRBV7-9
CDR3nt: TGTGCCAGCAGTTCCTTCCTAGCGGGAGAGGGAGATACGCAGTATTTT; CDR3aa: CASSSFLAGEGDTQYF; abundance: once; j_gene: TRBJ2-3; d_gene: TRBD2; v_gene: TRBV6-5
CDR3nt: TGTGCCAGCAGCCAAGAGGGGCAGGGGTCGAGTAATGAGCAGTTCTTC; CDR3aa: CASSQEGQGSSNEQFF; abundance: few; j_gene: TRBJ2-1; d_gene: NA; v_gene: TRBV3-1/TRBV3-2
CDR3nt: TGTGCCAGCAGCCCGCAAGGACAGGGCCCGAACACTGAAGCTTTCTTT; CDR3aa: CASSPQGQGPNTEAFF; abundance: NA; j_gene: TRBJ1-1; d_gene: TRBD1; v_gene: TRBV7-9
CDR3nt: TGTGCCAGCAGTGAAGACCTGAGCTCCTACAATGAGCAGTTCTTC; CDR3aa: CASSEDLSSYNEQFF; abundance: once; j_gene: TRBJ2-1; d_gene: NA; v_gene: TRBV2
CDR3nt: TGTGCCAGCGGGATGGGACTCGTCACAGATACGCAGTATTTT; CDR3aa: CASGMGLVTDTQYF; abundance: NA; j_gene: TRBJ2-3; d_gene: NA; v_gene: TRBV9
CDR3nt: TGTGCCAGCAGCGCTTCAGGGAGCGGGAGGTGGAACGAGCAGTACTTC; CDR3aa: CASSASGSGRWNEQYF; abundance: NA; j_gene: TRBJ2-7; d_gene: TRBD2; v_gene: TRBV2
CDR3nt: TGTGCCAGCAGTCGGACAGGTTCGACCTATGGCTACACCTTC; CDR3aa: CASSRTGSTYGYTF; abundance: NA; j_gene: TRBJ1-2; d_gene: TRBD1; v_gene: TRBV27
CDR3nt: TGTGCCAGCAGCTTGGGAGGTGTCGGCACCGGGGAGCTGTTTTTT; CDR3aa: CASSLGGVGTGELFF; abundance: NA; j_gene: TRBJ2-2; d_gene: NA; v_gene: TRBV5-6
CDR3nt: TGTGCCAGCAGCTTGAGCGGGTCGAACACCGGGGAGCTGTTTTTT; CDR3aa: CASSLSGSNTGELFF; abundance: NA; j_gene: TRBJ2-2; d_gene: NA; v_gene: TRBV28
CDR3nt: TGTGCCAGCAGCCCCAGGACAGGGGACGGAAACACCATATATTTT; CDR3aa: CASSPRTGDGNTIYF; abundance: once; j_gene: TRBJ1-3; d_gene: TRBD1; v_gene: TRBV5-4
CDR3nt: TGTGCCAGCAGCCTAAGACTAGCGGGGGCCTACAATGAGCAGTTCTTC; CDR3aa: CASSLRLAGAYNEQFF; abundance: NA; j_gene: TRBJ2-1; d_gene: TRBD2; v_gene: TRBV11-2
CDR3nt: TGTGCCAGCAGCACTAGCTTTGGGACTTACTATGGCTACACCTTC; CDR3aa: CASSTSFGTYYGYTF; abundance: NA; j_gene: TRBJ1-2; d_gene: NA; v_gene: TRBV7-9
CDR3nt: TGTGCCAGCAGCCAAGTCGTGCAGGACAGTCAGCCCCAGCATTTT; CDR3aa: CASSQVVQDSQPQHF; abundance: NA; j_gene: TRBJ1-5; d_gene: NA; v_gene: TRBV14
CDR3nt: TGTGCCAGCAGCTTCGTGACTAGCGGTTACGAGCAGTACTTC; CDR3aa: CASSFVTSGYEQYF; abundance: NA; j_gene: TRBJ2-7; d_gene: TRBD2; v_gene: TRBV7-2
CDR3nt: TGTGCCAGTAGTATAACAGGGTCCTACAATGAGCAGTTCTTC; CDR3aa: CASSITGSYNEQFF; abundance: once; j_gene: TRBJ2-1; d_gene: NA; v_gene: TRBV19
CDR3nt: TGTGCCAGCAGTCAGGGGTATGGCTACACCTTC; CDR3aa: CASSQGYGYTF; abundance: NA; j_gene: TRBJ1-2; d_gene: NA; v_gene: TRBV11-2
CDR3nt: TGTGCCAGCAGCCCGGGGGGGAGTTCGAATGAGCAGTTCTTC; CDR3aa: CASSPGGSSNEQFF; abundance: NA; j_gene: TRBJ2-1; d_gene: TRBD2; v_gene: TRBV11-3
CDR3nt: TGCGCCAGCGCAACCGGGAACAACCTCGGGAGCTACACCTTC; CDR3aa: CASATGNNLGSYTF; abundance: NA; j_gene: TRBJ1-2; d_gene: NA; v_gene: TRBV5-1
CDR3nt: TGTGCCAGCAGCTTCGGACTCATTGAAGAGACCCAGTACTTC; CDR3aa: CASSFGLIEETQYF; abundance: NA; j_gene: TRBJ2-5; d_gene: NA; v_gene: TRBV11-2
CDR3nt: TGTGCCAGCAGCTTGAAGGGGAGCACAGATACGCAGTATTTT; CDR3aa: CASSLKGSTDTQYF; abundance: NA; j_gene: TRBJ2-3; d_gene: NA; v_gene: TRBV5-4
CDR3nt: TGTGCCAGCAGCTTAGCGCAGCAGGGCCAAGGGGGTGGCTACACCTTC; CDR3aa: CASSLAQQGQGGGYTF; abundance: NA; j_gene: TRBJ1-2; d_gene: NA; v_gene: TRBV7-8
CDR3nt: TGCGCCAGCAGCCGGGGGGAGGGTTTACTAGCGGATTCCTACGAGCAGTACTTC; CDR3aa: CASSRGEGLLADSYEQYF; abundance: many; j_gene: TRBJ2-7; d_gene: TRBD2; v_gene: TRBV5-1
CDR3nt: TGTGCCAGCAGTTATTGGACTAGCGGGGGGAGCACAGATACGCAGTATTTT; CDR3aa: CASSYWTSGGSTDTQYF; abundance: few; j_gene: TRBJ2-3; d_gene: TRBD2; v_gene: TRBV6-2/TRBV6-3
CDR3nt: TGTGCCAGCAGCGGGACTAGCGGTACAGATACGCAGTATTTT; CDR3aa: CASSGTSGTDTQYF; abundance: NA; j_gene: TRBJ2-3; d_gene: TRBD2; v_gene: TRBV2
CDR3nt: TGTGCCAGCAGTTTTATAAGGACTAGCGGGTCGAGGGAGCAGTTCTTC; CDR3aa: CASSFIRTSGSREQFF; abundance: once; j_gene: TRBJ2-1; d_gene: TRBD2; v_gene: TRBV28
CDR3nt: TGTGCCAGCAGCCATCAGGGTAGGACTGAAGCTTTCTTT; CDR3aa: CASSHQGRTEAFF; abundance: NA; j_gene: TRBJ1-1; d_gene: NA; v_gene: TRBV3-1/TRBV3-2